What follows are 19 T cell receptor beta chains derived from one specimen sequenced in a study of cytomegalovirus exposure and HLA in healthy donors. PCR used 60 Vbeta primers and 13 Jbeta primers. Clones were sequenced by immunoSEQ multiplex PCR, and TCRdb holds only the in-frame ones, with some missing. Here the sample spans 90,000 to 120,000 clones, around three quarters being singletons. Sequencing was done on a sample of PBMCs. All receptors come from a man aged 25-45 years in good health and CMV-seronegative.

CDR3 in amino acids: CASSDGQGGNYGYTF. The DNA for the CDR3 is TGTGCCAGCAGTGACGGACAGGGCGGTAACTATGGCTACACCTTC. This chain links TRBV2 with TRBJ1-2, with 8 bases lining up with TRBD1. Looked up from germline, CDR1 is SNHLY and CDR2 is FYNNEI. The CDR3 runs to 15 residues. Trimming took 3 bases from V and 1 from J; bases not matched to a gene: 4.

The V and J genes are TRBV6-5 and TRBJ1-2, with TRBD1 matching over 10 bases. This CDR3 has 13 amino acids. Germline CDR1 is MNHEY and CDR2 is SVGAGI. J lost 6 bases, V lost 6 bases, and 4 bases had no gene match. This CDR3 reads CASRVGTGDGYTF. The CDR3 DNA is TGTGCCAGCAGAGTCGGGACAGGGGATGGCTACACCTTC.

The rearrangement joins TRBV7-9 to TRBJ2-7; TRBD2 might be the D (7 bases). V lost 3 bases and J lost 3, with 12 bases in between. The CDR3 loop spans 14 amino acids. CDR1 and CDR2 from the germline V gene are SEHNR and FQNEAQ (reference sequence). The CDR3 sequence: CASSFGGPVYEQYF. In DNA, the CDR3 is TGTGCCAGCAGCTTCGGGGGGCCCGTCTACGAGCAGTACTTC.

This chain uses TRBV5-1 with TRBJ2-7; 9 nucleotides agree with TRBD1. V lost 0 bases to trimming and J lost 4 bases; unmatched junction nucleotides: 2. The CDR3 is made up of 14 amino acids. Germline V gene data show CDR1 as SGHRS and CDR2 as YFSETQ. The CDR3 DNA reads TGCGCCAGCAGCTTGGCTGGGACAGGGTACGAGCAGTACTTC. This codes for CASSLAGTGYEQYF.

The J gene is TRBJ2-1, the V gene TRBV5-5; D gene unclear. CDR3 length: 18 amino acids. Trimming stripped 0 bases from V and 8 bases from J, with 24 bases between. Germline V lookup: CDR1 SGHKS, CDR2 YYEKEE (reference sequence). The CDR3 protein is CASSLGAPWAQKEYEQFF. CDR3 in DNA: TGTGCCAGCAGCTTGGGGGCCCCCTGGGCCCAGAAAGAGTATGAGCAGTTCTTC.

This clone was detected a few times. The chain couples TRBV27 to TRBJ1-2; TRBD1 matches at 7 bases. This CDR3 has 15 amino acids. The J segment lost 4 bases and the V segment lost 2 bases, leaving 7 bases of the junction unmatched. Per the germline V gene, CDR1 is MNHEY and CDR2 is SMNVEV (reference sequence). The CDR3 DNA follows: TGTGCCAGCAGTTTAGAGAGGGGGCAAGGCTATGGCTACACCTTC. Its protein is CASSLERGQGYGYTF.

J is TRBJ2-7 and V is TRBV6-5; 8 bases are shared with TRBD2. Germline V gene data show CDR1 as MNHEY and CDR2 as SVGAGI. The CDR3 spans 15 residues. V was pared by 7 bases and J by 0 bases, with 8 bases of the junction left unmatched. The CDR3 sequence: CASKHRSGSSYEQYF. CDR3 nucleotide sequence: TGTGCCAGCAAACATAGGAGCGGGAGCTCCTACGAGCAGTACTTC.

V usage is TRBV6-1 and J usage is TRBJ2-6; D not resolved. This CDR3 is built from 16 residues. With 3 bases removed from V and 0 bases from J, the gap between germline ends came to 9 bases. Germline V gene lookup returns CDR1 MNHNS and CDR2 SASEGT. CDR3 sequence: CASSERILSGANVLTF. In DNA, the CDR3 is TGTGCCAGCAGTGAGCGGATTCTCTCTGGGGCCAACGTCCTGACTTTC.

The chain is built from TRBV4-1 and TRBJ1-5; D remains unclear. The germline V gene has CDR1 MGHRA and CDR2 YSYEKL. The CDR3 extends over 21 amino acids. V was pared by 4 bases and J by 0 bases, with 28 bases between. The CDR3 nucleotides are TGCGCCAGCAGCCCGACTCATCTGTTTCTAGGATCCGGCCTTAGCAATCAGCCCCAGCATTTT. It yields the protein CASSPTHLFLGSGLSNQPQHF.

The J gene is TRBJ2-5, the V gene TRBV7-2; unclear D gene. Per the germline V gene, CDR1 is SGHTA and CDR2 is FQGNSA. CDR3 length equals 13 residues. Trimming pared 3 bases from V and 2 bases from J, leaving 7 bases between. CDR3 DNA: TGTGCCAGCAGCTTGGCAGTACAAGAGACCCAGTACTTC. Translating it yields CASSLAVQETQYF.

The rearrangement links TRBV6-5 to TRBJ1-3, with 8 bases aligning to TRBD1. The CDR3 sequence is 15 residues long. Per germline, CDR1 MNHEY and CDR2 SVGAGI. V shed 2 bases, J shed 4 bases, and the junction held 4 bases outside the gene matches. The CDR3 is CASSYEQGAGNTIYF. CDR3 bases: TGTGCCAGCAGTTACGAGCAGGGGGCAGGAAACACCATATATTTT.

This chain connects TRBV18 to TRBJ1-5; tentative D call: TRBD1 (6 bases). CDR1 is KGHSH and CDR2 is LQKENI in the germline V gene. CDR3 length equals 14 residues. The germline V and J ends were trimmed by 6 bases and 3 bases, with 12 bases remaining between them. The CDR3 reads CASSLQGDNQPQHF. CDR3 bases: TGTGCCAGCTCGCTACAGGGCGACAATCAGCCCCAGCATTTT.

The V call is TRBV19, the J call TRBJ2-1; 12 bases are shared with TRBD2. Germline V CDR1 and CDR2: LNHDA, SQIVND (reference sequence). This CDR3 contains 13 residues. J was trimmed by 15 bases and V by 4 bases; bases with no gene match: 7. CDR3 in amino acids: CASSTITSGGLFF. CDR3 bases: TGTGCCAGTAGTACAATAACTAGCGGGGGGCTGTTCTTC.

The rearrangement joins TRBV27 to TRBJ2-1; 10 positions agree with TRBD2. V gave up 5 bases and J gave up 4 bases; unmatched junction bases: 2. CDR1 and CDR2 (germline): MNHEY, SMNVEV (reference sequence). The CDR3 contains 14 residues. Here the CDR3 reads CASSRLAGYNEQFF. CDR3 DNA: TGTGCCAGCAGTCGACTAGCGGGTTACAATGAGCAGTTCTTC.

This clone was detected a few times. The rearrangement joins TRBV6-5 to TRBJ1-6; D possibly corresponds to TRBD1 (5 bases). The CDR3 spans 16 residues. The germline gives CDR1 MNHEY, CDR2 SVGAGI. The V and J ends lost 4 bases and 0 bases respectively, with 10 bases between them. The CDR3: CASSLTGRSYNSPLHF. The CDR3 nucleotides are TGTGCCAGCAGTTTAACAGGACGCTCCTATAATTCACCCCTCCACTTT.

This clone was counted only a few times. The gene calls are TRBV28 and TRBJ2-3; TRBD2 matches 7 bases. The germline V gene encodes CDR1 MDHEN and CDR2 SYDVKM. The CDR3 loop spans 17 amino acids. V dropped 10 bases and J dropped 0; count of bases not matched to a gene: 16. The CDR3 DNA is TGTGCCATCCAGTCCGTTGGCGGGGGAGCTAGCACAGATACGCAGTATTTT. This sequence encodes CAIQSVGGGASTDTQYF.

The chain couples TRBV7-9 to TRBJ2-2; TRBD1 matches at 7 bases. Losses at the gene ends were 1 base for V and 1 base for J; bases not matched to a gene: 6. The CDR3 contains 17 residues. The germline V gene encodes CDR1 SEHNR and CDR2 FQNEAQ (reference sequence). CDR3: CASSLVYGQENTGELFF. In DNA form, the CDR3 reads TGTGCCAGCAGCTTAGTGTATGGACAGGAGAACACCGGGGAGCTGTTTTTT. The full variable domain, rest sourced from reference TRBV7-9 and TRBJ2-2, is DTGVSQNPRHKITKRGQNVTFRCDPISEHNRLYWYRQTLGQGPEFLTYFQNEAQLEKSRLLSDRFSAERPKGSFSTLEIQRTEQGDSAMYLCASSLVYGQENTGELFFGEGSRLTVL.

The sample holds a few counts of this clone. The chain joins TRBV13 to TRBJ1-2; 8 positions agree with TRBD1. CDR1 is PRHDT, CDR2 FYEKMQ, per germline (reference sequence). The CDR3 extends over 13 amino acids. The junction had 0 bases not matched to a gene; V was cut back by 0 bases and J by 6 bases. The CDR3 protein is CASSLGDRDGYTF. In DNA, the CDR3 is TGTGCCAGCAGCTTAGGGGACAGGGATGGCTACACCTTC.

The CDR3 spells CASSADGGMNTEAFF. The CDR3 DNA reads TGCGCCAGCAGCGCGGACGGAGGCATGAACACTGAAGCTTTCTTT. V usage is TRBV5-1 and J usage is TRBJ1-1; D gene unclear. CDR1 is SGHRS, CDR2 YFSETQ, per germline. The CDR3 contains 15 residues. V dropped 4 bases and J dropped 0 bases, with 13 bases sitting between them.